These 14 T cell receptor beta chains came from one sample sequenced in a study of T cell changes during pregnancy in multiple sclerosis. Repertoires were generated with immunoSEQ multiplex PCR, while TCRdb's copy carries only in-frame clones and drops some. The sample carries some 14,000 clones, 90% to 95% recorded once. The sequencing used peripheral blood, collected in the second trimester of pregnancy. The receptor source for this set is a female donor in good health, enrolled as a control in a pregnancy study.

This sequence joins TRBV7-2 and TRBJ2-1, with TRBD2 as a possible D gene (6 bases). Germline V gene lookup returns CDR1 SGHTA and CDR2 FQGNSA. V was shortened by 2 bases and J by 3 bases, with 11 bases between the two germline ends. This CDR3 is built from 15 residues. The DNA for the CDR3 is TGTGCCAGCAGCTTATGGGGGACTGGCTACAATGAGCAGTTCTTC. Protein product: CASSLWGTGYNEQFF. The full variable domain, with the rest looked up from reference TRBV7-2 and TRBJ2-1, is GAGVSQSPSNKVTEKGKDVELRCDPISGHTALYWYRQSLGQGLEFLIYFQGNSAPDKSGLPSDRFSAERTGGSVSTLTIQRTQQEDSAVYLCASSLWGTGYNEQFFGPGTRLTVL.

CDR3 in amino acids: CASSLGGQGYEQYF. The CDR3 nucleotides are TGCGCCAGCAGCTTGGGTGGACAGGGCTACGAGCAGTACTTC. J is TRBJ2-7 and V is TRBV5-1, with 8 positions matching TRBD1. This CDR3 spans 14 amino acids. V lost 0 bases, J lost 3 bases, and 2 bases stayed unmatched. Germline V gives CDR1 SGHRS, CDR2 YFSETQ.

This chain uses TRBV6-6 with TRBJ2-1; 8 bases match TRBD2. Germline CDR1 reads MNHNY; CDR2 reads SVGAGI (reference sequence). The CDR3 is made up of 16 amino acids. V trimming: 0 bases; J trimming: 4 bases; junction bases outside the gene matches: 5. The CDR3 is CASSYSASGPYNEQFF. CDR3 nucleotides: TGTGCCAGCAGTTACTCGGCTAGCGGGCCGTACAATGAGCAGTTCTTC.

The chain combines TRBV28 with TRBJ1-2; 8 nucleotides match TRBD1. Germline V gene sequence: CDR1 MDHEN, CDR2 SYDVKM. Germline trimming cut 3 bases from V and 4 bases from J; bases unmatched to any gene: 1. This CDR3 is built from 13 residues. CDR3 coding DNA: TGTGCCAGCAGTTTGGGACAGGTCTATGGCTACACCTTC. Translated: CASSLGQVYGYTF.

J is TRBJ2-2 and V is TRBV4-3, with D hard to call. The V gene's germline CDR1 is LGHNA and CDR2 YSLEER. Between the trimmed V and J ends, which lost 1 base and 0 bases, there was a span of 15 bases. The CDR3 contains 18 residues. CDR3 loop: CASSQGAVRASNTGELFF. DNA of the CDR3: TGCGCCAGCAGCCAAGGGGCCGTGCGAGCTTCGAACACCGGGGAGCTGTTTTTT.

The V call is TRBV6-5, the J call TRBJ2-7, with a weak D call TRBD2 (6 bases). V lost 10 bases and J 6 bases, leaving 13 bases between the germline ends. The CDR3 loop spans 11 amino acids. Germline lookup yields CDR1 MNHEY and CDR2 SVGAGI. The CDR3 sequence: CATRGRSEQYF. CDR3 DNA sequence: TGTGCCACCCGGGGGAGGAGCGAGCAGTACTTC.

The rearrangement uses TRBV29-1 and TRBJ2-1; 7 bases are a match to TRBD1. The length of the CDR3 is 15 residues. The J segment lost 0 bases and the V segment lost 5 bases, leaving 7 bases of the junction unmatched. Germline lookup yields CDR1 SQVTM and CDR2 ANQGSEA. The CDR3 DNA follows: TGCAGCGTTTCTCGACAGGGCAGCTCCTACAATGAGCAGTTCTTC. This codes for CSVSRQGSSYNEQFF.

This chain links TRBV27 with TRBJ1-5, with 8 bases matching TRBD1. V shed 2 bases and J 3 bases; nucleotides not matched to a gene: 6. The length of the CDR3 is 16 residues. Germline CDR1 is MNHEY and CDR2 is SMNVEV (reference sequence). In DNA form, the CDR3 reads TGTGCCAGCAGTTTACGATGGACAGGGTACAATCAGCCCCAGCATTTT. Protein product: CASSLRWTGYNQPQHF.

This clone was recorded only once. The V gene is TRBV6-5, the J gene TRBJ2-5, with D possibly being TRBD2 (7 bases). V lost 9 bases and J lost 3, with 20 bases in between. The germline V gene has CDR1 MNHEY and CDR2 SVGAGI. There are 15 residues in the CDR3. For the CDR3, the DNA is TGTGCCAGTAATCCCGGGGGCGGGAGCGAAGAGACCCAGTACTTC. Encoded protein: CASNPGGGSEETQYF.

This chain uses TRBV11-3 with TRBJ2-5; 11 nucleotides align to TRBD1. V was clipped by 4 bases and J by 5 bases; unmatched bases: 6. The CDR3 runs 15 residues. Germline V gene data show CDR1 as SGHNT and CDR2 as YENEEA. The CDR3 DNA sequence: TGTGCCAGCAGCTACCCCGGGACAGGGGGGGAGACCCAGTACTTC. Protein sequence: CASSYPGTGGETQYF.

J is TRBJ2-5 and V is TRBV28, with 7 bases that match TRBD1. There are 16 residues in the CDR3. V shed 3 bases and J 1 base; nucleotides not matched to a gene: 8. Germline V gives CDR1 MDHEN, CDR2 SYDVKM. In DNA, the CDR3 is TGTGCCAGCAGTTTGTTGGCACCAGGGGGCCAAGAGACCCAGTACTTC. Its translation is CASSLLAPGGQETQYF.

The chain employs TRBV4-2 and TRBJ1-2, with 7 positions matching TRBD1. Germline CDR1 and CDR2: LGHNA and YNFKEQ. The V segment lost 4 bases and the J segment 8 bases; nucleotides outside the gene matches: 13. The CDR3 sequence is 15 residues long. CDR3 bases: TGTGCCAGCAGCCGACTCGTAGGGGGCGAGGACGGCTACACCTTC. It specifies CASSRLVGGEDGYTF.

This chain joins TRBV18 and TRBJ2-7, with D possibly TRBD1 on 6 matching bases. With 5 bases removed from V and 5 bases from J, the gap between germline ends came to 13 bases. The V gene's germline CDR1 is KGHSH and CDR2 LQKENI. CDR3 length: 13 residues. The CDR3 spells CASSYREGDEQYF. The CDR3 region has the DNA TGTGCCAGCTCATACAGGGAAGGGGACGAGCAGTACTTC.

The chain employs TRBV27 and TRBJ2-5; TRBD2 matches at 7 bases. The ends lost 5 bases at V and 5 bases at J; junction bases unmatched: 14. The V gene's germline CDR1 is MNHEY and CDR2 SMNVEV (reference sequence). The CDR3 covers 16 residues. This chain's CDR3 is CASSRLAEFPRETQYF. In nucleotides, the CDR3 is TGTGCCAGCAGTCGGCTAGCGGAGTTTCCGCGCGAGACCCAGTACTTC.